This T cell receptor beta chain emerged from a study of blood T cell repertoires in COVID-19. Study-level background: Samples representing acute and convalescent COVID-19 were sourced from the United States, Italy and Spain. Sources were T cells, B-cell-depleted T cells, or PBMCs; the material itself was cDNA or gDNA.

In the study's own analysis: The authors estimated nucleated cell counts from reference gene primer amplification. The data were produced by immunoSEQ multiplex PCR, yet TCRdb's version contains in-frame clones alone and is incomplete. V and J calls plus clone size are reproduced from that table; the DNA served to infer D and trimming. The sample lists fewer than 50,000 clones; about 70% were seen once. Losses at the gene ends were 4 bases for V and 1 base for J; bases not matched to a gene: 10. The CDR3 is 17 amino acids. Germline V CDR1 and CDR2: KGHSH, LQKENI. The material sequenced was peripheral blood. This receptor was obtained from a man aged 80 or over with acute or convalescent COVID-19. The J gene is TRBJ1-1, the V gene TRBV18; 9 positions agree with TRBD1. The CDR3 here is CASSLKQGARGNTEAFF. The CDR3 DNA reads as TGTGCCAGCTCACTTAAACAGGGGGCGCGGGGGAACACTGAAGCTTTCTTT.